The source of this TCR beta chain is a study of tumor-infiltrating lymphocytes in primary liver carcinoma. Overall study context: Ranging in age from 30 to 69 years, the patients were men and women. Samples yielded about 3.5 to 7.5 million productive TCRbeta reads, similar across tissue types. Overall study results and limits: Detection in all five tumor regions applied to only about 7.5-24% of top clones.

Details on this clonotype: Its antigen is not identified.

The tissue used was unsorted bulk material of about 19-30 mg. RNA and DNA were co-extracted from it with the AllPrep DNA/RNA mini kit. Treatment-naive at the time, the patients had chronic HBV infection. TCR beta cDNA was reverse-transcribed from approximately 0.45 ug of total RNA. The reaction used a constant-region primer and ProtoScript II reverse transcriptase. A slightly modified ARM-PCR protocol with three nested multiplex PCR rounds produced these TCR beta libraries. Forward primers for TRBV1-TRBV30 and a C-beta reverse primer served the first two PCR rounds, at 10 cycles each. Each CDR3 protein gets one entry after TCRdb re-called the multiplex PCR reads with MiXCR. Of 99,000 or so distinct CDR3 sequences listed, more than 60% are singletons. Germline loops: CDR1 SGHAT, CDR2 FQNNGV. This CDR3 is 15 amino acids long. Deletions cut 4 bases from V and 5 bases from J, with 17 bases between.

Material for sequencing was liver tumor tissue from sampling region 5. Subset defined: tumor region T5, tumor centre. This clonotype was obtained from a woman aged 55-69 years with primary liver carcinoma and hepatitis B virus infection. V usage is TRBV11-2 and J usage is TRBJ1-1; the D gene is possibly TRBD1 (6 bases). CDR3 sequence: CASSSGQLLSTEAFF. The DNA of the CDR3 is TGTGCCAGCAGCTCAGGACAGCTACTGAGTACTGAAGCTTTCTTT. Looking up the rest from reference TRBV11-2 and TRBJ1-1 gives the full variable domain: EAGVAQSPRYKIIEKRQSVAFWCNPISGHATLYWYQQILGQGPKLLIQFQNNGVVDDSQLPKDRFSAERLKGVDSTLKIQPAKLEDSAVYLCASSSGQLLSTEAFFGQGTRLTVV.